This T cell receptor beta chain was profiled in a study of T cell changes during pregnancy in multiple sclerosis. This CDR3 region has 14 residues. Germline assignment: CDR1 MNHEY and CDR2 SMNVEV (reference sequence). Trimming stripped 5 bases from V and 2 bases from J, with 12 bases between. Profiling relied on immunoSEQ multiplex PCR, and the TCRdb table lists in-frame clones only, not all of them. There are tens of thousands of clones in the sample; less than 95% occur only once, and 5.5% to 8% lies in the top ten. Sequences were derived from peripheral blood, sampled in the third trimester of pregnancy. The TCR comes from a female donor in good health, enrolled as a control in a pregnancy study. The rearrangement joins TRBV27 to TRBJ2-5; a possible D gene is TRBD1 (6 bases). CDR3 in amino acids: CASSTLDRQETQYF. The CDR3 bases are TGTGCCAGCAGTACCCTCGACAGGCAAGAGACCCAGTACTTC.